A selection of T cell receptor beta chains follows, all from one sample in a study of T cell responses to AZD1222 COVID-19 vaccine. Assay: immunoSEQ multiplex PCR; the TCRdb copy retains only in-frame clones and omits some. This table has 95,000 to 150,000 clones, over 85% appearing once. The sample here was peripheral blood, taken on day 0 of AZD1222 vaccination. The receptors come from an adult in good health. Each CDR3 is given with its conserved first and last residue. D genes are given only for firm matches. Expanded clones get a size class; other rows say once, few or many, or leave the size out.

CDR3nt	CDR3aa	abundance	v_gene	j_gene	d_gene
TGCGCCAGCAGCCTCCAGACAGGAGGTTACACCGGGGAGCTGTTTTTT	CASSLQTGGYTGELFF	-	TRBV5-1	TRBJ2-2	-
TGCAGCGTCGCCGGACTAGCGGGGAGCACAGATACGCAGTATTTT	CSVAGLAGSTDTQYF	-	TRBV29-1	TRBJ2-3	TRBD2
TGTGCCAGCAGCTTGCCAGGGAGGGTCACTGAAGCTTTCTTT	CASSLPGRVTEAFF	-	TRBV5-6	TRBJ1-1	-
TGTGCCAGCAGTTACGACTGGGTTAATTCACCCCTCCACTTT	CASSYDWVNSPLHF	-	TRBV6-5	TRBJ1-6	-
TGTGCCAGCAGTCTGGCAGGGATAGAAGAAAAACTGTTTTTT	CASSLAGIEEKLFF	-	TRBV2	TRBJ1-4	-
TGTGCCAGCAGCTCCTCATCCGCTAGGAACACTGAAGCTTTCTTT	CASSSSSARNTEAFF	-	TRBV9	TRBJ1-1	-
TGTGCCAGCAGTCTCGTATATGGGGGGGAGCCCCAGCATTTT	CASSLVYGGEPQHF	-	TRBV27	TRBJ1-5	-
TGTGCCAGTAGAGATCGGGACAAACCTACAGATACGCAGTATTTT	CASRDRDKPTDTQYF	-	TRBV19	TRBJ2-3	-
TGCGCCAGCAGCCAAGAACCAGTTTCCTATGGCTACACCTTC	CASSQEPVSYGYTF	-	TRBV4-1	TRBJ1-2	-
TGCAGCGTTCGTCCGGGGAATAGCAATCAGCCCCAGCATTTT	CSVRPGNSNQPQHF	-	TRBV29-1	TRBJ1-5	-
TGTGCCAGCAGCCTCGGGACTAGCGGGAGGTTGGGGGATACGCAGTATTTT	CASSLGTSGRLGDTQYF	few	TRBV4-2	TRBJ2-3	TRBD2
TGCAGCGTTGAGCCCCGGTACTTC	CSVEPRYF	-	TRBV29-1	TRBJ2-5	-
TGTGCCATCAGCCATGACAGGGACCCCTACGAGCAGTACTTC	CAISHDRDPYEQYF	-	TRBV10-3	TRBJ2-7	TRBD1
TGTGCCAGCTCTGGCTACACCTTC	CASSGYTF	-	TRBV7-9	TRBJ1-2	-
TGTGCCAGCAGTGAAAGGCTTTACAGGGGGCCGCAAGAGACCCAGTACTTC	CASSERLYRGPQETQYF	-	TRBV6-1	TRBJ2-5	TRBD1
TGTGCCAGCAGCTCCCGGGACGCCAGAAATGAAAAACTGTTTTTT	CASSSRDARNEKLFF	-	TRBV5-5	TRBJ1-4	-
TGCGCCAGCAACATCGGCGGGACAGGGTCGTTGAACACTGAAGCTTTCTTT	CASNIGGTGSLNTEAFF	-	TRBV5-1	TRBJ1-1	TRBD1
TGTGCCAGCAGCTTGGAGGGATGGAGCTCCTACGAGCAGTACTTC	CASSLEGWSSYEQYF	once	TRBV5-8	TRBJ2-7	-
TGTGCCAGCAGCTTAGATCGGAGCCAGGGGCTGTTCGAGCAGTACTTC	CASSLDRSQGLFEQYF	-	TRBV11-2	TRBJ2-7	-
TGTGCCATCAGTGAAGCTAGTAGTAGTTCCTACAATGAGCAGTTCTTC	CAISEASSSSYNEQFF	-	TRBV10-3	TRBJ2-1	-
TGTGCCGGCAGCGTAAAGACGGTAGCTGCAGGTGGTGAAGCTTTCTTT	CAGSVKTVAAGGEAFF	-	TRBV9	TRBJ1-1	-
TGTGCCAGCAGTGTTTATCCCCAGGGTGGGCGGTCCGAGCAGTACTTC	CASSVYPQGGRSEQYF	few	TRBV2	TRBJ2-7	-
TGTGCTAGTGGTTCGACAGTACCTAGCACAGATACGCAGTATTTT	CASGSTVPSTDTQYF	-	TRBV12-5	TRBJ2-3	-